This T cell receptor beta chain appears in the sequencing data of a study of cytomegalovirus exposure and HLA in healthy donors. General study results and limits: It has been reported that TCR beta sequences accurately predicted the HLA-A and HLA-B alleles of most subjects. Later analysis demonstrated an association between a missense DCLRE1C variant and TCR beta V- and J-gene trimming.

This clone was counted between two and nine times. The antigen is unknown. The primer mix had 60 Vbeta and 13 Jbeta primers. Only in-frame clones appear in the TCRdb table, and some are missing; sequencing was by immunoSEQ multiplex PCR. The data contain approximately 130,000 clones, over 8.5% of them seen just once; the ten biggest clones take up about 6.6%. The TCR comes from a woman in her thirties or forties in good health and CMV-seropositive. Sequencing used PBMCs.

The DNA of the CDR3 is TGTGCCAGCAGCCGGACTAGCGGGGTTCCTTCGAGGGGGTTCTTC. Protein product: CASSRTSGVPSRGFF. The V call is TRBV7-6, the J call TRBJ2-1; 12 nucleotides line up with TRBD2. CDR3 length: 15 residues. Germline CDR1 is SGHVS and CDR2 is FNYEAQ. V was pared by 5 bases and J by 15 bases, with 14 bases of the junction left unmatched.